This T cell receptor (beta chain) derives from a study of blood T cells in healthy people across ages. For the second PCR, which ran for about 7 to 12 cycles, a sample-barcoded 5' primer and a J-beta primer mix were used. The authors tagged each cDNA molecule using a template-switch adaptor with 12 random nucleotides. TCRdb fed the 5' RACE reads into MiXCR, producing one record per CDR3 protein. The table lists 850,000 to 1,300,000 distinct CDR3 sequences, under 45% of them singletons, with 18% in the top ten. V was clipped by 4 bases and J by 3 bases, with 10 bases between them. This CDR3 has 13 residues. Germline V gene lookup returns CDR1 SGHRS and CDR2 YFSETQ. Findings and limits, study-wide: When set beside aged donors, long-lived donors presented more naive CD4+ cells and higher diversity.

This clonotype was seen many times. What it binds is unknown. All donors came from Russia, were Caucasian and healthy, and spanned ages roughly 6 to 95. Researchers report isolating at least 6.5 million PBMCs per sample. Sample: blood. The rearrangement uses TRBV5-1 and TRBJ1-2; weak D call: TRBD1 (6 bases). The TCR originated in a woman aged 60-75 years in good health. This CDR3 is CASSVRQDYGYTF. The DNA of the CDR3 is TGCGCCAGCAGCGTGAGACAGGACTATGGCTACACCTTC.